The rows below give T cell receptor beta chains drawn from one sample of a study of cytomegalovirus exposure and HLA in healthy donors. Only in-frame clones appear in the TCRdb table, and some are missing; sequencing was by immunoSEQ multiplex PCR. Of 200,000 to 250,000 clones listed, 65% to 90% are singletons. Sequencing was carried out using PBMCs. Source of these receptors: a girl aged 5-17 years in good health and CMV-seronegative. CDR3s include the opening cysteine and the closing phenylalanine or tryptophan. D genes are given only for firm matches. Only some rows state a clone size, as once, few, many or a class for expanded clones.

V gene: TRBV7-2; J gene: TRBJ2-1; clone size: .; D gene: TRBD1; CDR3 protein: CASSQTGMGYNEQFF; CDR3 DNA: TGTGCCAGCAGCCAGACAGGGATGGGCTACAATGAGCAGTTCTTC
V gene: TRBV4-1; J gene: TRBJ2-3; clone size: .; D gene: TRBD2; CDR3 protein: CASSQKTGLAYTDTQYF; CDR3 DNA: TGCGCCAGCAGCCAAAAAACGGGACTAGCGTACACAGATACGCAGTATTTT
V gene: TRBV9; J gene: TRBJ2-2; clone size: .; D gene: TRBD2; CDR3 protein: CASSVGLAETGELFF; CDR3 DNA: TGTGCCAGCAGCGTGGGGCTAGCGGAGACCGGGGAGCTGTTTTTT
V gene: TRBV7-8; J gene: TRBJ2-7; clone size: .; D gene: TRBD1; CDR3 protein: CASSSYQGQVEQYF; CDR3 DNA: TGTGCCAGCAGCTCCTATCAGGGACAGGTCGAGCAGTACTTC
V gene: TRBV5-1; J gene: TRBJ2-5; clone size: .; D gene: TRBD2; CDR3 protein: CASSPGSLAGVKTQYF; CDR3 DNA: TGCGCCAGCAGCCCGGGTTCCCTAGCGGGAGTAAAGACCCAGTACTTC
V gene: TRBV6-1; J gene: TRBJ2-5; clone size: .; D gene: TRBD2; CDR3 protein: CASGKGAGAQETQYF; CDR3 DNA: TGTGCCAGCGGGAAAGGAGCGGGGGCCCAAGAGACCCAGTACTTC
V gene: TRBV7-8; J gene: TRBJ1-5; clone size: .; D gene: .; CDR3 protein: CASSEHTGSNQPQHF; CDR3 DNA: TGTGCCAGCAGCGAACACACAGGGAGCAATCAGCCCCAGCATTTT
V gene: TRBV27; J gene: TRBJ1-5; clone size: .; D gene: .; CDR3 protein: CASSFFGQPQHF; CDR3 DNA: TGTGCCAGCAGTTTTTTCGGGCAGCCCCAGCATTTT
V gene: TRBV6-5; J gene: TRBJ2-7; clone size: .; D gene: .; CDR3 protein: CASSRSYEQYF; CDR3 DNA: TGTGCCAGCAGTCGCTCCTACGAGCAGTACTTC
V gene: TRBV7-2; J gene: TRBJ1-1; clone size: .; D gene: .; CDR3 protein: CASRPQGVTEAFF; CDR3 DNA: TGTGCCAGCAGGCCACAGGGAGTCACTGAAGCTTTCTTT
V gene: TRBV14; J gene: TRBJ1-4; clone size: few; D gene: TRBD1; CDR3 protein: CASSQGRTGLTNEKLFF; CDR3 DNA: TGTGCCAGCAGCCAAGGACGGACAGGGCTCACTAATGAAAAACTGTTTTTT
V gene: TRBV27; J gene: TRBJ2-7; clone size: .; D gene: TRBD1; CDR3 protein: CASRRITGGYEQYF; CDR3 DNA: TGTGCCAGCAGGCGCATAACAGGGGGCTACGAGCAGTACTTC
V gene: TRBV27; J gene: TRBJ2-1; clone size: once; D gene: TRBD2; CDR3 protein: CASSPPSSGGHNEQFF; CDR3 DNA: TGTGCCAGCAGTCCCCCCTCTAGCGGGGGGCACAATGAGCAGTTCTTC
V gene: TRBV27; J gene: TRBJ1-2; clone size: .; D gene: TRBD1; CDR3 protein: CASILSYRGREPYGYTF; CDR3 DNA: TGTGCCAGCATACTCTCCTACAGGGGGCGCGAGCCCTATGGCTACACCTTC
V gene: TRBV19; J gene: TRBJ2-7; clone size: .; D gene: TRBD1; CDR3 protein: CASSPGQHYEQYF; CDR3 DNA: TGTGCCAGTAGTCCGGGACAGCACTACGAGCAGTACTTC
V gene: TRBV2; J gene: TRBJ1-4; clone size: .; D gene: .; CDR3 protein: CASSEERGAGSGKLFF; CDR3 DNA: TGTGCCAGCAGTGAAGAAAGGGGTGCAGGGTCGGGAAAACTGTTTTTT
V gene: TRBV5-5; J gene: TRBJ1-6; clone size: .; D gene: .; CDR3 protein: CASSLEAGLNSPLHF; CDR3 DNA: TGTGCCAGCAGCTTGGAAGCAGGGCTTAATTCACCCCTCCACTTT
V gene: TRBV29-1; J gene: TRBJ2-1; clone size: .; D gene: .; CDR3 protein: CSVVGHRSDEQFF; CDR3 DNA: TGCAGCGTTGTGGGTCACCGGAGCGATGAGCAGTTCTTC
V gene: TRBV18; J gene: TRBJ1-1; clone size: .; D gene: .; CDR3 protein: CASSPFPGNTEAFF; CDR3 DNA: TGTGCCAGCTCACCATTCCCGGGGAACACTGAAGCTTTCTTT
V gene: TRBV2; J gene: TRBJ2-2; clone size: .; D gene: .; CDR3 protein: CASSESGAPGELFF; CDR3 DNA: TGTGCCAGCAGTGAAAGCGGTGCTCCCGGGGAGCTGTTTTTT
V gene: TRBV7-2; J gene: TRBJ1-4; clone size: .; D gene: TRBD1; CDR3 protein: CASSPRQGPNEKLFF; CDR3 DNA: TGTGCCAGCAGTCCAAGACAGGGCCCAAATGAAAAACTGTTTTTT
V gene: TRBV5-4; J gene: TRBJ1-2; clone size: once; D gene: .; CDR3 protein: CASSLASGRYGYTF; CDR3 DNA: TGTGCCAGCAGCTTGGCGTCAGGGCGGTATGGCTACACCTTC
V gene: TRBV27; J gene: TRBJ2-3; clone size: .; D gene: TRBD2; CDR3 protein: CASSLKLAGLTQYF; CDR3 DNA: TGTGCCAGCAGTTTGAAGCTAGCGGGATTAACGCAGTATTTT
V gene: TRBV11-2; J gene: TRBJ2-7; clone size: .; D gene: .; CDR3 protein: CASSPGDMLRPEQYF; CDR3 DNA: TGTGCCAGCAGCCCCGGGGATATGCTACGTCCAGAGCAGTACTTC
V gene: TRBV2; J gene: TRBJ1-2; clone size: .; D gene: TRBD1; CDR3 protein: CASSERDSLYGYTF; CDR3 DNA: TGTGCCAGCAGTGAAAGGGACAGTCTATATGGCTACACCTTC
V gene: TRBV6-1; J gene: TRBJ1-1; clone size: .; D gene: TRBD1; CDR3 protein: CASSLTGEAFF; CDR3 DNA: TGTGCCAGCAGTCTGACAGGGGAAGCTTTCTTT
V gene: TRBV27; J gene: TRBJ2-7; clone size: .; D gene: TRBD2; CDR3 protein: CASSFLGAGETNEQYF; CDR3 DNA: TGTGCCAGCAGTTTCCTTGGAGCGGGAGAGACTAACGAGCAGTACTTC
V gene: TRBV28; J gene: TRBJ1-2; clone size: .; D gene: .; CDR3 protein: CASISGRHHYGYTF; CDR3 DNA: TGTGCCAGCATCAGTGGGCGTCACCACTATGGCTACACCTTC
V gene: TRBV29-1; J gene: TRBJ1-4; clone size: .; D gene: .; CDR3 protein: CSVSPGEKLFF; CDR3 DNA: TGCAGCGTTTCTCCGGGGGAAAAACTGTTTTTT
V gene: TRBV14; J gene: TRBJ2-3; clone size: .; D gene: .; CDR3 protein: CASSQDRRTRTDTQYF; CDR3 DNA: TGTGCCAGCAGCCAAGATAGGCGGACACGCACAGATACGCAGTATTTT
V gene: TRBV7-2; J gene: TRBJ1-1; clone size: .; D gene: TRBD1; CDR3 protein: CASSRGQNTEAFF; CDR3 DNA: TGTGCCAGCAGTAGGGGGCAGAACACTGAAGCTTTCTTT
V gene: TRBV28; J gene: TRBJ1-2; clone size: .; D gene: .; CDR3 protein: CASSFSPGGVGYGYTF; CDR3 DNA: TGTGCCAGCAGTTTTAGCCCGGGGGGCGTTGGCTATGGCTACACCTTC
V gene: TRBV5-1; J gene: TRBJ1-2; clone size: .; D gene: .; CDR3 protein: CASSLDRARYGYTF; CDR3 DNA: TGCGCCAGCAGCTTGGACAGGGCGAGGTATGGCTACACCTTC
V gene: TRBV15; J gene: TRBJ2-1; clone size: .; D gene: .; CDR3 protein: CATSSFRGTIPFF; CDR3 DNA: TGTGCCACCAGCAGTTTCCGGGGAACTATCCCGTTCTTC
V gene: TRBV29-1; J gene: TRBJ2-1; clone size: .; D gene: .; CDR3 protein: CSAGDRTYNEQFF; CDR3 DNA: TGCAGCGCGGGGGACAGAACCTACAATGAGCAGTTCTTC
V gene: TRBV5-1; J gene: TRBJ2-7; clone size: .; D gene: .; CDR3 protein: CASSLGRPSYEQYF; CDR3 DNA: TGCGCCAGCAGCTTGGGCAGGCCCTCCTACGAGCAGTACTTC
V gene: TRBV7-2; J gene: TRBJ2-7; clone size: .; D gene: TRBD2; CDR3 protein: CASKLSGGAAEQYF; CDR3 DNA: TGTGCCAGCAAATTAAGCGGGGGGGCCGCCGAGCAGTACTTC
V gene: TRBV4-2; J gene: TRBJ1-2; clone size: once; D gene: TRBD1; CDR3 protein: CASSQATGQGYSSNGYTF; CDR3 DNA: TGTGCCAGCAGCCAAGCCACGGGACAGGGGTATAGTTCGAATGGCTACACCTTC
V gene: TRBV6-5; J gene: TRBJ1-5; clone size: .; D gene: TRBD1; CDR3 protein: CASSRTGGRAQHF; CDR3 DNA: TGTGCCAGCAGTCGTACAGGGGGAAGGGCCCAGCATTTT
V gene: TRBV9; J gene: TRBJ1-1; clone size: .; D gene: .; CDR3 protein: CASSVDQGGITEAFF; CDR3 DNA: TGTGCCAGCAGCGTAGATCAGGGAGGGATCACTGAAGCTTTCTTT
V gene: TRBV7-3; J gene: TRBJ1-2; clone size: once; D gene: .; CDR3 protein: CASSPGGGNPVYGYTF; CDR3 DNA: TGTGCCAGCAGCCCGGGGGGAGGTAACCCGGTCTATGGCTACACCTTC
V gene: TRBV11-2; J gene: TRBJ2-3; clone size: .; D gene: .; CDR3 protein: CASKHSTDTQYF; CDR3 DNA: TGTGCCAGCAAGCATAGCACAGATACGCAGTATTTT
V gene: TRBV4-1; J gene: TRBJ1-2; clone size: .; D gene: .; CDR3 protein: CASSQYFEGVYGYTF; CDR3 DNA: TGCGCCAGCAGCCAATATTTTGAGGGGGTCTATGGCTACACCTTC
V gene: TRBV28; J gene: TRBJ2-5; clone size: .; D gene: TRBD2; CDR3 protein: CASSFGRSGGQETQYF; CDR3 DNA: TGTGCCAGCAGTTTTGGCAGATCGGGGGGGCAAGAGACCCAGTACTTC
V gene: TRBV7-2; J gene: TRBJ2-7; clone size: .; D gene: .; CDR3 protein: CASRPRTAPYEQYF; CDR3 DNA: TGTGCCAGCAGACCCCGGACTGCCCCCTACGAGCAGTACTTC
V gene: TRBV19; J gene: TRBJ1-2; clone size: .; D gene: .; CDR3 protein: CASSNEGFYGYTF; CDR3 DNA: TGTGCCAGTAGTAATGAGGGATTCTATGGCTACACCTTC
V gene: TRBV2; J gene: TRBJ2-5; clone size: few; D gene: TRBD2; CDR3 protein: CASSRVLAGGLETQYF; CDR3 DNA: TGTGCCAGCAGTCGAGTTCTAGCGGGAGGTTTGGAGACCCAGTACTTC
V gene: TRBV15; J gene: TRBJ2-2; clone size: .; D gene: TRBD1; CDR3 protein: CATSRVLQGKIGELFF; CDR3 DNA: TGTGCCACCAGCAGAGTATTACAGGGGAAAATCGGGGAGCTGTTTTTT
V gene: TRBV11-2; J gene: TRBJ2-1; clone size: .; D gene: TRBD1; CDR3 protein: CASSRKGTANNEQFF; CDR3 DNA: TGTGCCAGCAGCCGAAAGGGGACAGCAAACAATGAGCAGTTCTTC
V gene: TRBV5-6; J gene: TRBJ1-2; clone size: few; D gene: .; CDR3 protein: CASSLTTQNYGYTF; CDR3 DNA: TGTGCCAGCAGCTTGACTACCCAAAACTATGGCTACACCTTC
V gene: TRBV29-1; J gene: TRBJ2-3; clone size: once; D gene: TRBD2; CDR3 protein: CSVTGTSGGTDTQYF; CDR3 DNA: TGCAGCGTGACGGGGACTAGTGGCGGCACAGATACGCAGTATTTT